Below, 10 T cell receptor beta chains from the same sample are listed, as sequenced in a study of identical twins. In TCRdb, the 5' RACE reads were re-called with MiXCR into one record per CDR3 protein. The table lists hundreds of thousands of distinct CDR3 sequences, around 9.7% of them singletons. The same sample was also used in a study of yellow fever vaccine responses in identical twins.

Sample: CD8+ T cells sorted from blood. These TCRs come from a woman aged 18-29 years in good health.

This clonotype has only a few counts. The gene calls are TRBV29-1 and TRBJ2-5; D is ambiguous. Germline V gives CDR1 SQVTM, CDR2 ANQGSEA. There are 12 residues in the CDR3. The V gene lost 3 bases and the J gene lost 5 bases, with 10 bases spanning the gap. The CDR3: CSVDGPSETQYF. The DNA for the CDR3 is TGCAGCGTTGACGGCCCGTCGGAGACCCAGTACTTC.

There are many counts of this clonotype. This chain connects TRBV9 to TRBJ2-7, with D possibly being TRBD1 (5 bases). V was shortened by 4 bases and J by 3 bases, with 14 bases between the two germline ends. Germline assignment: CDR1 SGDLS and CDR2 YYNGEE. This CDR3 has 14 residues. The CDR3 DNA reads TGTGCCAGCAGCCCCCGACAGCTAGACTACGAGCAGTACTTC. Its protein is CASSPRQLDYEQYF. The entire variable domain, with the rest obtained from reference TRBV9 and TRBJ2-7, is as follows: DSGVTQTPKHLITATGQRVTLRCSPRSGDLSVYWYQQSLDQGLQFLIQYYNGEERAKGNILERFSAQQFPDLHSELNLSSLELGDSALYFCASSPRQLDYEQYFGPGTRLTVT.

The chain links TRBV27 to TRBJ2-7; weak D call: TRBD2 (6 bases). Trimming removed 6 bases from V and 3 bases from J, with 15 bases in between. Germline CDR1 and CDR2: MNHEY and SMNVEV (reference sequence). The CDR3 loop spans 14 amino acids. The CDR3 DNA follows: TGTGCCAGCAGCCCCGAAAAGGGAGGCTACGAGCAGTACTTC. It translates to CASSPEKGGYEQYF.

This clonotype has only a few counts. The CDR3 loop reads CASSLDTFPSRETQYF. The CDR3 nucleotides are TGTGCCAGCAGCTTAGATACTTTCCCTAGCCGGGAGACCCAGTACTTC. The J gene is TRBJ2-5, the V gene TRBV11-2; possibly TRBD2 for D (5 bases). In germline, CDR1 is SGHAT, CDR2 FQNNGV. With 0 bases removed from V and 5 bases from J, the gap between germline ends came to 16 bases. CDR3 length equals 16 residues.

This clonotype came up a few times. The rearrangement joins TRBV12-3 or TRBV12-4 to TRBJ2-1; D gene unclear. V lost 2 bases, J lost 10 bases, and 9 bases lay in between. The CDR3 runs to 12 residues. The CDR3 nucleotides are TGTGCCAGCAGTTTATTGGAACACGAGCAGTTCTTC. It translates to CASSLLEHEQFF.

CDR3 sequence reads: CAWIGGQGWADTQYF. As DNA, the CDR3 is TGTGCCTGGATAGGAGGACAGGGGTGGGCAGATACGCAGTATTTT. J is TRBJ2-3 and V is TRBV30, with TRBD1 matching 9 bases. Germline loops: CDR1 GTSNPN, CDR2 SVGIG (reference sequence). The CDR3 spans 15 residues. Trimming took 4 bases from V and 4 from J; bases not matched to a gene: 9. Drawing the rest from reference TRBV30 and TRBJ2-3, the complete variable domain is SQTIHQWPATLVQPVGSPLSLECTVEGTSNPNLYWYRQAAGRGLQLLFYSVGIGQISSEVPQNLSASRPQDRQFILSSKKLLLSDSGFYLCAWIGGQGWADTQYFGPGTRLTVL.

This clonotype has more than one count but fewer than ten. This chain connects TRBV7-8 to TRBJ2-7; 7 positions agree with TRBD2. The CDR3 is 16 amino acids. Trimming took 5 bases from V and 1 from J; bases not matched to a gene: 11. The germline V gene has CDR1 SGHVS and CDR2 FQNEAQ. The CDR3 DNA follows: TGTGCCAGCAGCCGCCTGGGAGGGGATCCTTCCTACGAGCAGTACTTC. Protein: CASSRLGGDPSYEQYF.

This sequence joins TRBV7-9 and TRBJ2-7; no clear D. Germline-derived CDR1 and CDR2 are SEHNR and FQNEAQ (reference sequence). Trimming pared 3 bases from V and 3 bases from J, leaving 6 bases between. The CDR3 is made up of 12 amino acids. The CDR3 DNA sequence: TGTGCCAGCAGCTTCATTAACTACGAGCAGTACTTC. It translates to CASSFINYEQYF.

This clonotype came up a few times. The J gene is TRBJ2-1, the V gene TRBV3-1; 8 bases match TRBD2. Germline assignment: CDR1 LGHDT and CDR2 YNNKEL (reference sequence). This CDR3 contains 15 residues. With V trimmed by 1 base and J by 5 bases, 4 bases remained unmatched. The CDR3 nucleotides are TGTGCCAGCAGCCAAGCGGGGGGGGGGAACAATGAGCAGTTCTTC. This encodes CASSQAGGGNNEQFF.

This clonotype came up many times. DNA for the CDR3: TGCGCCAGCAGCTCGGACGGCATCGGGACTAGCGGGGACACAGATACGCAGTATTTT. The encoded protein is CASSSDGIGTSGDTDTQYF. This chain connects TRBV5-1 to TRBJ2-3; 13 nucleotides line up with TRBD2. Germline CDR1 reads SGHRS; CDR2 reads YFSETQ. This CDR3 is 19 amino acids long. With 3 bases clipped from V and 2 bases from J, the junction kept 12 bases outside the gene matches.